The 5 T cell receptor beta chains below were found in one sample sequenced in a study of blood T cell repertoires in COVID-19. The repertoire was sequenced with immunoSEQ multiplex PCR; TCRdb's copy has only in-frame clones and lacks some. The data hold around 620,000 clones, with 85% to 90% observed a single time. Specimen: peripheral blood. These receptor sequences come from a woman aged 18-29 years with acute or convalescent COVID-19.

The chain couples TRBV11-2 to TRBJ2-1; maybe TRBD2 (5 bases). This CDR3 spans 16 amino acids. CDR1 and CDR2 (germline): SGHAT, FQNNGV. V was shortened by 5 bases and J by 6 bases, with 20 bases between the two germline ends. As DNA, the CDR3 is TGTGCCAGCAGCCCCCGGGAAGGATGGCCCCCCAATGAGCAGTTCTTC. It yields the protein CASSPREGWPPNEQFF.

The chain combines TRBV2 with TRBJ1-5, with 8 bases identical to TRBD1. Unmatched junction bases numbered 6, after V lost 5 bases and J lost 3 bases. The CDR3 sequence is 15 residues long. Germline V gene data show CDR1 as SNHLY and CDR2 as FYNNEI. CDR3 in DNA: TGTGCCAGCAGTTTAACAGGGGGGGACAATCAGCCCCAGCATTTT. Its translation is CASSLTGGDNQPQHF.

The V gene is TRBV4-3, the J gene TRBJ1-6, with D hard to call. Trimming pared 0 bases from V and 0 bases from J, leaving 12 bases between. There are 18 residues in the CDR3. CDR1 is LGHNA and CDR2 is YSLEER in the germline V gene. CDR3 in DNA: TGCGCCAGCAGCCAAGAGAAGATGCGAAGCTCCTATAATTCACCCCTCCACTTT. It translates to CASSQEKMRSSYNSPLHF.

Here the CDR3 reads CASSLFGQGTGLVYNEQFF. The DNA for the CDR3 is TGCGCCAGCAGCTTGTTCGGACAGGGGACCGGTCTAGTCTACAATGAGCAGTTCTTC. The rearrangement uses TRBV5-1 and TRBJ2-1, with 9 bases that match TRBD1. Trimming cost V 1 base and J 3 bases; bases outside gene matches: 14. The CDR3 spans 19 residues. Germline V gives CDR1 SGHRS, CDR2 YFSETQ.

The CDR3 bases are TGCGCCAGCAGCCGGATTACAGGGTCCGGCGAGCAGTACTTC. It translates to CASSRITGSGEQYF. The chain is built from TRBV4-3 and TRBJ2-7; possibly TRBD1 for D (6 bases). Per germline, CDR1 LGHNA and CDR2 YSLEER. CDR3 length: 14 residues. V was clipped by 4 bases and J by 6 bases, with 16 bases between them.